This paragraph reports one TCR beta chain. These data are taken from a study of blood T cell repertoires in COVID-19. Generated by immunoSEQ multiplex PCR, the TCRdb table keeps only in-frame clones and is missing some. The sample carries approximately 210,000 clones, roughly 90% recorded once. Germline values: CDR1 GTSNPN, CDR2 SVGIG (reference sequence). V was pared by 7 bases and J by 6 bases, with 8 bases of the junction left unmatched. This CDR3 is built from 12 residues. This receptor was identified in a man aged 40-50 years with active or convalescent COVID-19. Sequenced material: peripheral blood. The chain employs TRBV30 and TRBJ2-7; TRBD2 matches at 8 bases. CDR3 sequence reads: CAFFTRGGEQYF. The CDR3 nucleotides read TGTGCCTTCTTCACCCGGGGGGGCGAGCAGTACTTC.